The T cell receptor beta chain under discussion was sequenced for a study of T cell responses to AZD1222 COVID-19 vaccine. Study outcomes and limitations: Nearly half of unique spike-specific TCRs reportedly avoided B.1.351 and B.1.1.7 mutated regions.

Germline CDR1 and CDR2: SNHLY and FYNNEI. This CDR3 contains 14 residues. Trimming removed 3 bases at V and 0 bases at J, with 5 bases between. Details on this clone: Antigen specificity is unknown.

Profiled with immunoSEQ multiplex PCR; TCRdb holds only in-frame clones, not every one. The data hold tens of thousands of clones, with about 90% observed a single time. The chain links TRBV2 to TRBJ1-4, with D hard to call. This clonotype was sampled from an adult in good health. Here the sequenced sample was peripheral blood, taken on day 0 of MenACWY control vaccination. CDR3 nucleotides: TGTGCCAGCAGTGACAGCGCAACTAATGAAAAACTGTTTTTT. This gives the protein CASSDSATNEKLFF.